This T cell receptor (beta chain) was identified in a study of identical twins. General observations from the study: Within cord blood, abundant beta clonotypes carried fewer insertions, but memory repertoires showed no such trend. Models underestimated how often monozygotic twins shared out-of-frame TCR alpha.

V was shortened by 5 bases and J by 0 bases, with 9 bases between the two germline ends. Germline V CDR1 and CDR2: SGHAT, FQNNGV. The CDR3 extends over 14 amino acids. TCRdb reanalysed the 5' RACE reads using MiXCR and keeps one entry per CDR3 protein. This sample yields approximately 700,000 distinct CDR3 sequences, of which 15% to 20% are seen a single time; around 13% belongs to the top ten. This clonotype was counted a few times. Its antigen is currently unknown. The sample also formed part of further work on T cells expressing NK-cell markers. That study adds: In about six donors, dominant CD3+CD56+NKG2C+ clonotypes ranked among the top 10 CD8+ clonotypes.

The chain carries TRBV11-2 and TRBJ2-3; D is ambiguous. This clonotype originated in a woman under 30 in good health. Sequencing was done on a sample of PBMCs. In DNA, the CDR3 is TGTGCCAGCAGCCGCCGGACCAGCACAGATACGCAGTATTTT. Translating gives CASSRRTSTDTQYF.